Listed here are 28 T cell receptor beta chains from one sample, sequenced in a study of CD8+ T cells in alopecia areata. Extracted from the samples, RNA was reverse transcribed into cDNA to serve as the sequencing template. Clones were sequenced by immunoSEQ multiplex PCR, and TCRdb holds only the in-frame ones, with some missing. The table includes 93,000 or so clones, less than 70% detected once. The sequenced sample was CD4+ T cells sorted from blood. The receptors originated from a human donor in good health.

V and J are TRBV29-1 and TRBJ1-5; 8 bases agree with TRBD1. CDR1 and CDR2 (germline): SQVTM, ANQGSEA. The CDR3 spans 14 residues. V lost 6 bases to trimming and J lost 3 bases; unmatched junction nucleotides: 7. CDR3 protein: CSVGQGGANQPQHF. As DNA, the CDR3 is TGCAGCGTAGGACAGGGTGGCGCCAATCAGCCCCAGCATTTT.

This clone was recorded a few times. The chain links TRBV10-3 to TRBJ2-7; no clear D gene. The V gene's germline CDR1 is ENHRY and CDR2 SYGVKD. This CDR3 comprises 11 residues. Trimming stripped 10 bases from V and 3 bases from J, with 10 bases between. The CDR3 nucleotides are TGTGCCACCCGACGGTACTACGAGCAGTACTTC. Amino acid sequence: CATRRYYEQYF.

Written as DNA, the CDR3 is TGTGCCAGCAGCCAAGCCAGCACTGAAGCTTTCTTT. Translating it yields CASSQASTEAFF. The gene calls are TRBV4-2 and TRBJ1-1; D is unclear. The CDR3 sequence is 12 residues long. The V end lost 1 base, the J end lost 4 bases, and 4 bases lay between the germline ends. CDR1 is LGHNA and CDR2 is YNFKEQ in the germline V gene.

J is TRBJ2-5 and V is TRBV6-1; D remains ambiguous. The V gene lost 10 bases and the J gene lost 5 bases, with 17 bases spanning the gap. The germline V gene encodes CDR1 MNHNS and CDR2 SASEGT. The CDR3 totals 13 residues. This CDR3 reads CANSARGGETQYF. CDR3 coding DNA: TGTGCCAACTCTGCCCGCGGTGGGGAGACCCAGTACTTC.

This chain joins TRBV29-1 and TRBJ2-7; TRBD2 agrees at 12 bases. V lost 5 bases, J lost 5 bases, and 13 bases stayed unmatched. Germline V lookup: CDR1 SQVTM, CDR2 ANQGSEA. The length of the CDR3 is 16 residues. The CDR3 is CSVYHQTSGGSNEQYF. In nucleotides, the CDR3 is TGCAGCGTTTACCACCAAACTAGCGGGGGGTCCAACGAGCAGTACTTC.

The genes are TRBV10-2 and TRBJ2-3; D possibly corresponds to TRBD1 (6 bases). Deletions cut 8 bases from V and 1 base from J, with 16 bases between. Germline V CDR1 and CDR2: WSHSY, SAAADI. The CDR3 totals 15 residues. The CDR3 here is CASGAQGMGTDTQYF. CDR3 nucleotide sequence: TGCGCCAGCGGGGCCCAGGGGATGGGCACAGATACGCAGTATTTT.

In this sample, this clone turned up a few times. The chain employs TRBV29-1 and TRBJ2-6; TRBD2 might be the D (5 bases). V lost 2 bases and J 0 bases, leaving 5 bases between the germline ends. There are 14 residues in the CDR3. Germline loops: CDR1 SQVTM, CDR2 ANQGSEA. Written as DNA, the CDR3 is TGCAGCGTTGAAACTAGCTCTGGGGCCAACGTCCTGACTTTC. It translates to CSVETSSGANVLTF.

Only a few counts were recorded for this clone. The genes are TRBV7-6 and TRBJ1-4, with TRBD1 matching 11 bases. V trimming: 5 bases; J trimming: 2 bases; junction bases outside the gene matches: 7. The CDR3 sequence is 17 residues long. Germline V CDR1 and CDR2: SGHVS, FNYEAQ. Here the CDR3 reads CASSVWTGGATNEKLFF. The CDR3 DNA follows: TGTGCCAGCAGCGTATGGACAGGGGGCGCGACTAATGAAAAACTGTTTTTT. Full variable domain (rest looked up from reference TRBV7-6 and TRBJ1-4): GAGVSQSPRYKVTKRGQDVALRCDPISGHVSLYWYRQALGQGPEFLTYFNYEAQQDKSGLPNDRFSAERPEGSISTLTIQRTEQRDSAMYRCASSVWTGGATNEKLFFGSGTQLSVL.

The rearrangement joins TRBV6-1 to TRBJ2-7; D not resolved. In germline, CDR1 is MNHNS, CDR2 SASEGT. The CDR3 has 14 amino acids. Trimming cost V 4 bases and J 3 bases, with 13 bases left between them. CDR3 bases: TGTGCCAGCAGTGTGGAAAGGATGAGCTACGAGCAGTACTTC. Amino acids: CASSVERMSYEQYF.

CDR3 nucleotides: TGTGCCAGCAGCTTAGCGCTTCGGGCTAGCGGGGGGGCTGGTACGCAGTATTTT. Its protein product is CASSLALRASGGAGTQYF. The chain combines TRBV7-2 with TRBJ2-3, with TRBD2 matching 12 bases. CDR1 is SGHTA and CDR2 is FQGNSA in the germline V gene. The V and J ends lost 0 bases and 8 bases, in that order; junction bases with no gene match: 12. The CDR3 length is 18 residues.

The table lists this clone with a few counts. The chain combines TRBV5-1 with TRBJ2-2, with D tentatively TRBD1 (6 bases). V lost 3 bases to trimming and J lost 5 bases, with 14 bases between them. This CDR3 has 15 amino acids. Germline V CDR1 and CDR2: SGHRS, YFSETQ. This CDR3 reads CASSSGQAGTGELFF. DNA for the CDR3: TGCGCCAGCAGCTCGGGACAAGCCGGGACCGGGGAGCTGTTTTTT.

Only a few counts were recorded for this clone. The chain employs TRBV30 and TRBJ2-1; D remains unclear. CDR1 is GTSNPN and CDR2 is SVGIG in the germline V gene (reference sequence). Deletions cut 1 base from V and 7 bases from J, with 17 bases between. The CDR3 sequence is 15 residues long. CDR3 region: CAWSDGQSLGNEQFF. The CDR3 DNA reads TGTGCCTGGAGTGATGGGCAGAGCTTAGGAAATGAGCAGTTCTTC.

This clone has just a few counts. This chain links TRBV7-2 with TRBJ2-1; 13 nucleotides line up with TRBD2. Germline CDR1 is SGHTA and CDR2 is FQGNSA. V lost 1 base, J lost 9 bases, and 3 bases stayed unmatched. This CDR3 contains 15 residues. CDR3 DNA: TGTGCCAGCAGCTTAGTGACTAGCGGGGGGTCTGAGCAGTTCTTC. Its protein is CASSLVTSGGSEQFF.

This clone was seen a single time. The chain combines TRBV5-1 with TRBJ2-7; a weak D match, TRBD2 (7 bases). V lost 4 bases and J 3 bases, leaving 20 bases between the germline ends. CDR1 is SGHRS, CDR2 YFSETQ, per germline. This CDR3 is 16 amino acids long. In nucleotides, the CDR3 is TGCGCCAGCAGCAGACGACAGGCCGCGGGGGACTACGAGCAGTACTTC. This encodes CASSRRQAAGDYEQYF.

CDR3 sequence reads: CAWSVTGYIQYF. The CDR3 DNA is TGTGCCTGGAGTGTAACAGGGTACATTCAGTACTTC. The chain recombines TRBV30 with TRBJ2-4; TRBD1 might be the D (6 bases). V was pared by 0 bases and J by 8 bases, with 8 bases between. Germline V CDR1 and CDR2: GTSNPN, SVGIG (reference sequence). The CDR3 sequence is 12 residues long. The full variable domain, in which reference TRBV30 and TRBJ2-4 provide the parts outside the CDR3, is SQTIHQWPATLVQPVGSPLSLECTVEGTSNPNLYWYRQAAGRGLQLLFYSVGIGQISSEVPQNLSASRPQDRQFILSSKKLLLSDSGFYLCAWSVTGYIQYFGAGTRLSVL.

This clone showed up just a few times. CDR3 amino acids: CASRETSGGNNEQFF. The CDR3, as DNA: TGTGCCAGCAGGGAGACTAGCGGGGGGAACAATGAGCAGTTCTTC. The chain couples TRBV2 to TRBJ2-1; 13 nucleotides agree with TRBD2. Germline assignment: CDR1 SNHLY and CDR2 FYNNEI. The CDR3 consists of 15 residues. V lost 6 bases to trimming and J lost 5 bases; unmatched junction nucleotides: 4. Full variable domain (outside the CDR3, taken from reference TRBV2 and TRBJ2-1): EPEVTQTPSHQVTQMGQEVILRCVPISNHLYFYWYRQILGQKVEFLVSFYNNEISEKSEIFDDQFSVERPDGSNFTLKIRSTKLEDSAMYFCASRETSGGNNEQFFGPGTRLTVL.

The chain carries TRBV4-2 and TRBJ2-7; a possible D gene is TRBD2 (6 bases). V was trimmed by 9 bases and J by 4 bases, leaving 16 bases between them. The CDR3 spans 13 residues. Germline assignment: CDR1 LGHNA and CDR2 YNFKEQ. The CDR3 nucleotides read TGTGCCAGTAGTCCGGGACTGTCGTACGAGCAGTACTTC. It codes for CASSPGLSYEQYF.

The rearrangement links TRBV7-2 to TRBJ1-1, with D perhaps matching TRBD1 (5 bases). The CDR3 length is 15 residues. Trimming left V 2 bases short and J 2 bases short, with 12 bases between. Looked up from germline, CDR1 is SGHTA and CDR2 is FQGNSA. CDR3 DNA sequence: TGTGCCAGCAGCTTATGGAGGACAAGAAACACTGAAGCTTTCTTT. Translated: CASSLWRTRNTEAFF.

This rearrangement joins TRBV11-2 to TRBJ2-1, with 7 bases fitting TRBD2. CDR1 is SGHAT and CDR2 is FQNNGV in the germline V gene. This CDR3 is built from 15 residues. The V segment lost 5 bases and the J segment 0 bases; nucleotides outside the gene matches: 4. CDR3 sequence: CASSPGGSSYNEQFF. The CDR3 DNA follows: TGTGCCAGCAGCCCAGGCGGGAGCTCCTACAATGAGCAGTTCTTC.

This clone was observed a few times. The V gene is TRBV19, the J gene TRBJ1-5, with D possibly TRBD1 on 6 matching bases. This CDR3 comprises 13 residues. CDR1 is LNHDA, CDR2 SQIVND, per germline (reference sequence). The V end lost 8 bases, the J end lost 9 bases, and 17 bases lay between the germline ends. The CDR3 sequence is CASSGTRYSPQHF. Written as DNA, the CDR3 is TGTGCCAGTTCCGGGACACGTTATTCGCCCCAGCATTTT.

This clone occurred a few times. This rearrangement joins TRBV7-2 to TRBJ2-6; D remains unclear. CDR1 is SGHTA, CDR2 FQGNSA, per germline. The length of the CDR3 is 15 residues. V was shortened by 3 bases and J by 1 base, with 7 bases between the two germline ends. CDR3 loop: CASSFDTSGANVLTF. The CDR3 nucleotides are TGTGCCAGCAGCTTCGACACTTCTGGGGCCAACGTCCTGACTTTC.

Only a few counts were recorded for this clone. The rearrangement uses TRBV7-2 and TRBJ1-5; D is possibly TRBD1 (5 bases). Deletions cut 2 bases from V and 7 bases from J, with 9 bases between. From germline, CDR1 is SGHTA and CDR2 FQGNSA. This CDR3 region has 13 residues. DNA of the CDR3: TGTGCCAGCAGCTTACAGGGCGGGCAGCCCCAGCATTTT. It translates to CASSLQGGQPQHF.

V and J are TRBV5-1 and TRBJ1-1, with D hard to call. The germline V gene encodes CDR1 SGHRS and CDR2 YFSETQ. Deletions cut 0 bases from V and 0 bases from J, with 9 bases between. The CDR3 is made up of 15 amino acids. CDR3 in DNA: TGCGCCAGCAGCTTGGAGAGTGGATTGAACACTGAAGCTTTCTTT. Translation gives CASSLESGLNTEAFF.

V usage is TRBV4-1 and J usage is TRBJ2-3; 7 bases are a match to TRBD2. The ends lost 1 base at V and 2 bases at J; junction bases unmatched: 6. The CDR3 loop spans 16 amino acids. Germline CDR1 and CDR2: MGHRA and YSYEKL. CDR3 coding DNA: TGCGCCAGCAGCCAAGGGGCTAGCGGATCCACAGATACGCAGTATTTT. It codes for CASSQGASGSTDTQYF.

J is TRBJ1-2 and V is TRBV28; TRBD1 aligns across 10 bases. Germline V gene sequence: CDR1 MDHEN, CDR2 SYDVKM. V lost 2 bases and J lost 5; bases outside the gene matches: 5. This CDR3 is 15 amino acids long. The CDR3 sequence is CASSLLPGQGYGYTF. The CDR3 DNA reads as TGTGCCAGCAGTTTACTACCGGGACAGGGGTATGGCTACACCTTC.

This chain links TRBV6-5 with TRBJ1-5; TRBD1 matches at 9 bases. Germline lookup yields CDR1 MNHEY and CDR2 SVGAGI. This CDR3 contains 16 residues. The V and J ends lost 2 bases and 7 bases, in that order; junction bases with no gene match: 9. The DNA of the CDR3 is TGTGCCAGCAGTTACACCGGGACAGGGTCGAACCAGCCCCAGCATTTT. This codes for CASSYTGTGSNQPQHF.

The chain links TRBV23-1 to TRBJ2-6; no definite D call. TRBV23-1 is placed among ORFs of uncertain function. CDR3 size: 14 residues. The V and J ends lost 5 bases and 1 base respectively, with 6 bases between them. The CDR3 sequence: CASSYPSGANVLTF. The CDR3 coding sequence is TGCGCCAGCAGTTACCCTTCTGGGGCCAACGTCCTGACTTTC.

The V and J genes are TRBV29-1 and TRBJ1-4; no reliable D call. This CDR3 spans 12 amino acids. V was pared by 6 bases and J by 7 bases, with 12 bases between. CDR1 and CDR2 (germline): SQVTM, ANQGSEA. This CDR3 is CSVGRRGEKLFF. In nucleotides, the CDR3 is TGCAGCGTAGGACGGCGGGGTGAAAAACTGTTTTTT.